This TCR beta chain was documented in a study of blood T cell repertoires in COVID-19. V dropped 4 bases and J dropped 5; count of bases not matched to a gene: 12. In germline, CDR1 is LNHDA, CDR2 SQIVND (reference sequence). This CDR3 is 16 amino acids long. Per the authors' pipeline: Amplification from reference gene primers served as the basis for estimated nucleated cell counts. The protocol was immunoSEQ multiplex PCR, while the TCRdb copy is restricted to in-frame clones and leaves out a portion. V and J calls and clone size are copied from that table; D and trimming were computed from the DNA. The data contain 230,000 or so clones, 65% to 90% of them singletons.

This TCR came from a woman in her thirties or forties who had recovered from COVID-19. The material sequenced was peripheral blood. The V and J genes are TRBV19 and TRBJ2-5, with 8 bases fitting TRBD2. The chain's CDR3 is CASSSGGHTGPETQYF. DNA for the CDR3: TGTGCCAGTAGTAGCGGGGGGCACACGGGTCCCGAGACCCAGTACTTC.